The 11 T cell receptor beta chains below all came from one sample that was sequenced in a study of T cell repertoires in cytomegalovirus infection (dated by TCRdb to 2018 to 2020). The instrument given in TCRdb is Illumina HiSeq 1500. In TCRdb, the public reads were trimmed at Q25 with fastp and aligned with MiXCR, with productive beta chains retained. Identical CDR3 proteins give one entry, which carries the most common genes and DNA. Present in this sample are about 360,000 distinct CDR3 sequences, roughly 20% of which were seen just once. The ten top clones hold about 10% of the sample. Source material: PBMCs. The receptors shown here come from a human donor in good health (CMV status not recorded). Some clones in this sample may be carry-over from other donors' samples.

This clonotype appeared many times. CDR3 region: CASSQNRENTEAFF. CDR3 in DNA: TGTGCCAGCAGCCAAAACAGGGAGAACACTGAAGCTTTCTTT. The chain couples TRBV7-8 to TRBJ1-1; D may be TRBD1 (6 bases). This CDR3 region has 14 residues. CDR1 and CDR2 from the germline V gene are SGHVS and FQNEAQ. Trimming shortened V by 5 bases and J by 1 base, and 11 bases separated the two germline ends.

The table lists this clonotype with a few counts. V gene TRBV4-1 combines with J gene TRBJ1-5; TRBD1 matches 9 bases. The CDR3 loop spans 17 amino acids. In germline, CDR1 is MGHRA, CDR2 YSYEKL. V gave up 0 bases and J gave up 7 bases; unmatched junction bases: 10. CDR3 region: CASSQEVGQGTGQPQHF. The DNA for the CDR3 is TGCGCCAGCAGCCAAGAGGTGGGACAGGGCACCGGACAGCCCCAGCATTTT.

This clonotype was found many times. The CDR3, as DNA: TGTGCCAGCAGTCCGGACAGGGGACAGCCCCAGCATTTT. Amino acid sequence: CASSPDRGQPQHF. J is TRBJ1-5 and V is TRBV12-3 or TRBV12-4; 9 bases are a match to TRBD1. Trimming cost V 5 bases and J 7 bases; bases outside gene matches: 3. The CDR3 has 13 amino acids.

This chain connects TRBV6-1 to TRBJ1-4; D not resolved. V lost 7 bases, J lost 7 bases, and 25 bases lay in between. Germline lookup yields CDR1 MNHNS and CDR2 SASEGT. The CDR3 extends over 17 amino acids. The CDR3 DNA sequence: TGTGCCAGCAAGTTCTCCAGCTCAGGACCCCGGGGTGAAAAACTGTTTTTT. This gives the protein CASKFSSSGPRGEKLFF.

The genes are TRBV19 and TRBJ2-3, with D uncertain. The CDR3 totals 12 residues. The V gene's germline CDR1 is LNHDA and CDR2 SQIVND (reference sequence). V dropped 4 bases and J dropped 6 bases, with 8 bases sitting between them. As DNA, the CDR3 is TGTGCCAGTAGTACATATCGGGATACGCAGTATTTT. Translation: CASSTYRDTQYF.

The genes are TRBV18 and TRBJ2-7; a possible D gene is TRBD1 (5 bases). The length of the CDR3 is 15 residues. Germline CDR1 reads KGHSH; CDR2 reads LQKENI. Trimming removed 1 base from V and 0 bases from J, with 10 bases in between. The CDR3 DNA reads TGTGCCAGCTCACCACGGGGCCAGTTCTCCTACGAGCAGTACTTC. This translates into CASSPRGQFSYEQYF.

This clonotype was recorded a few times. The chain carries TRBV20-1 and TRBJ2-1; 11 positions match TRBD1. Germline assignment: CDR1 DFQATT and CDR2 SNEGSKA (reference sequence). The V and J ends lost 5 bases and 4 bases, in that order; junction bases with no gene match: 4. This CDR3 spans 14 amino acids. The CDR3 DNA reads as TGCAGTGCTGCCGGGACAGGGGGTTACAATGAGCAGTTCTTC. Amino acids: CSAAGTGGYNEQFF.

This clonotype appeared many times. The chain employs TRBV6-6 and TRBJ2-7, with 8 bases that match TRBD1. This CDR3 is built from 15 residues. CDR1 and CDR2 (germline): MNHNY, SVGAGI (reference sequence). Trimming took 2 bases from V and 6 from J; bases not matched to a gene: 9. Here the CDR3 DNA reads TGTGCCAGCAGTTACACCGGACAGGGTTCGGGCGAGCAGTACTTC. It yields the protein CASSYTGQGSGEQYF.

The rearrangement uses TRBV6-1 and TRBJ1-3; D might be TRBD1 (5 bases). Germline V gene sequence: CDR1 MNHNS, CDR2 SASEGT. Between the trimmed V and J ends, which lost 5 bases and 9 bases, there was a span of 20 bases. The CDR3 covers 15 residues. The CDR3 DNA sequence: TGTGCCAGCAGTCCTTCTCGACCCGGCGGGGGCACCATATATTTT. It specifies CASSPSRPGGGTIYF.

The chain combines TRBV7-6 with TRBJ2-5, with D possibly being TRBD2 (6 bases). CDR3 length: 14 residues. V was pared by 2 bases and J by 5 bases, with 12 bases between. CDR1 is SGHVS, CDR2 FNYEAQ, per germline. The CDR3 loop reads CASSLWRDGETQYF. The CDR3 DNA reads as TGTGCCAGCAGCTTATGGCGGGACGGGGAGACCCAGTACTTC.

This clonotype has ten or more counts. The chain recombines TRBV4-1 with TRBJ2-1; TRBD2 matches at 9 bases. CDR1 MGHRA and CDR2 YSYEKL come from the germline V gene. The junction had 11 bases not matched to a gene; V was cut back by 0 bases and J by 8 bases. CDR3 length: 17 amino acids. CDR3 coding DNA: TGCGCCAGCAGCCAAGAGGGGGCGGGAGGGCCTAGGGATGAGCAGTTCTTC. This translates into CASSQEGAGGPRDEQFF.